This T cell receptor (beta chain) appears in the sequencing data of a study of blood T cell repertoires in COVID-19. Here immunoSEQ multiplex PCR was the method, and the copy in TCRdb shows in-frame clones only, minus some. The data show 250,000 to 300,000 clones, around nine tenths seen once. V shed 3 bases, J shed 2 bases, and the junction held 6 bases outside the gene matches. From germline, CDR1 is MDHEN and CDR2 SYDVKM. This CDR3 region has 15 residues. The source is a woman in her 30s who had recovered from COVID-19. The V and J genes are TRBV28 and TRBJ2-7; 8 nucleotides agree with TRBD2. Material: PBMCs or T cells enriched from blood (not recorded which). The CDR3 region has the DNA TGTGCCAGCAGTTTGGGTGGTAGCGGGGCCTACGAGCAGTACTTC. Protein: CASSLGGSGAYEQYF.